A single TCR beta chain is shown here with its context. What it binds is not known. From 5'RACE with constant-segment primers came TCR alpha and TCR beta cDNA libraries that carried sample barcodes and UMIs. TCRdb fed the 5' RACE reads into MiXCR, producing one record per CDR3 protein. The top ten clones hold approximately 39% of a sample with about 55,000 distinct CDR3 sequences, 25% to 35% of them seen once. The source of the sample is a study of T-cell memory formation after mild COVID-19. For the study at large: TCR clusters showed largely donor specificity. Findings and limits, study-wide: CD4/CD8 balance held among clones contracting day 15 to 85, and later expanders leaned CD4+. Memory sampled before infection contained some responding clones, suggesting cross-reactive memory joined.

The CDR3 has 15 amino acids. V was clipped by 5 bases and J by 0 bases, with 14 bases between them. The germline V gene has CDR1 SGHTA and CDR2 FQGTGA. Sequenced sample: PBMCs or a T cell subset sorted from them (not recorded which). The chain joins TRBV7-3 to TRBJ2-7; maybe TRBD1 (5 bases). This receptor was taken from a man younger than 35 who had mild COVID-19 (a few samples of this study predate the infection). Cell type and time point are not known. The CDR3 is CASSPGLNSSYEQYV. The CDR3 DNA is TGTGCCAGCAGCCCAGGGCTTAACAGCTCCTACGAGCAGTACGTC.